Listed here is a single T cell receptor (beta chain). The record originates from a study of high-grade serous ovarian cancer treatment subgroups. Tumor samples were obtained before definitive surgery or chemotherapy. The protocol was immunoSEQ multiplex PCR, while the TCRdb copy is restricted to in-frame clones and leaves out a portion. The table shows roughly 9,800 clones, with around 68% occurring only once. V lost 4 bases to trimming and J lost 9 bases, with 22 bases between them. The CDR3 is 16 residues long. Germline V lookup: CDR1 SGHRS, CDR2 YFSETQ. The chain combines TRBV5-1 with TRBJ2-2; tentative D call: TRBD1 (7 bases). This clonotype was obtained from a human donor with high-grade serous ovarian cancer. The sequenced sample consisted of tumor tissue. CDR3 region: CASSQLGTAGSRELFF. DNA of the CDR3: TGCGCCAGCAGCCAGTTAGGGACAGCGGGTTCCAGGGAGCTGTTTTTT.